This passage covers 27 T cell receptor beta chains from one sample sequenced in a study of blood T cell repertoires in COVID-19. The assay was immunoSEQ multiplex PCR, and TCRdb's table has in-frame clones only and misses some. The sample includes 120,000 to 150,000 clones, 70% to 90% of them seen just once. Specimen: peripheral blood. The receptors shown here come from a woman between 35 and 50 years old with active or convalescent COVID-19.

The chain employs TRBV6-5 and TRBJ1-5; D may be TRBD1 (5 bases). Germline-derived CDR1 and CDR2 are MNHEY and SVGAGI. The V and J ends lost 6 bases and 11 bases respectively, with 17 bases between them. This CDR3 has 13 residues. The DNA for the CDR3 is TGTGCCAGCAGGCAGCTCCGGGGGTTGACCCAGCATTTT. Amino acid sequence: CASRQLRGLTQHF.

This sequence joins TRBV28 and TRBJ1-2; 9 bases match TRBD1. This CDR3 has 12 amino acids. The trim removed 10 bases at V and 7 bases at J, leaving 7 bases unmatched. The germline gives CDR1 MDHEN, CDR2 SYDVKM. The CDR3 spells CATRQGEGGYTF. CDR3 DNA: TGTGCCACTCGACAGGGGGAGGGTGGCTACACCTTC.

The sample holds a few counts of this clone. The chain carries TRBV18 and TRBJ1-4; no definite D call. Trimming took off 1 base at V and 8 bases at J, with 8 bases between the two ends. The germline V gene has CDR1 KGHSH and CDR2 LQKENI. This CDR3 comprises 13 residues. CDR3 nucleotide sequence: TGTGCCAGCTCACCACAGGGAGCGGAAAAACTGTTTTTT. It codes for CASSPQGAEKLFF.

This chain uses TRBV29-1 with TRBJ2-1; 8 bases fit TRBD2. V lost 0 bases to trimming and J lost 8 bases; unmatched junction nucleotides: 9. CDR1 and CDR2 (germline): SQVTM, ANQGSEA. The CDR3 is 15 amino acids. This chain's CDR3 is CSVEEGTGGPDEQFF. CDR3 in DNA: TGCAGCGTTGAAGAAGGAACGGGGGGGCCTGATGAGCAGTTCTTC.

This sequence joins TRBV30 and TRBJ1-2; maybe TRBD1 (5 bases). The CDR3 consists of 13 residues. V was clipped by 2 bases and J by 8 bases, with 15 bases between them. Germline CDR1 and CDR2: GTSNPN and SVGIG (reference sequence). Here the CDR3 reads CAWSPMGGRGYTF. In nucleotides, the CDR3 is TGTGCCTGGAGTCCCATGGGGGGACGGGGCTACACCTTC.

V and J are TRBV5-6 and TRBJ1-6; 7 nucleotides line up with TRBD1. V was pared by 0 bases and J by 6 bases, with 9 bases of the junction left unmatched. CDR3 size: 17 residues. CDR1 is SGHDT, CDR2 YYEEEE, per germline. DNA of the CDR3: TGTGCCAGCAGCTTGGCGGACAGGCGAGGGGGTAATTCACCCCTCCACTTT. This codes for CASSLADRRGGNSPLHF.

The chain has TRBV6-5 and TRBJ1-2; 9 bases map to TRBD1. Germline CDR1 MNHEY, CDR2 SVGAGI. V was clipped by 8 bases and J by 7 bases; unmatched bases: 11. The CDR3 is 14 residues long. CDR3: CASGPDRGSPGYTF. In nucleotides, the CDR3 is TGTGCCAGCGGACCAGACAGGGGGAGTCCTGGCTACACCTTC.

This rearrangement joins TRBV7-2 to TRBJ2-1, with D perhaps matching TRBD1 (5 bases). Trimming cost V 1 base and J 2 bases, with 15 bases left between them. Looked up from germline, CDR1 is SGHTA and CDR2 is FQGNSA. CDR3 length: 17 residues. The CDR3 nucleotides are TGTGCCAGCAGCTTAGGTCGCAGGGTTTTGGCCTACAATGAGCAGTTCTTC. Translation: CASSLGRRVLAYNEQFF.

V usage is TRBV5-1 and J usage is TRBJ1-4; tentatively, D is TRBD1 (6 bases). CDR1 is SGHRS and CDR2 is YFSETQ in the germline V gene. CDR3 length equals 16 residues. The V gene lost 1 base and the J gene lost 2 bases, with 12 bases spanning the gap. The DNA for the CDR3 is TGCGCCAGCAGCTTGAATCCGACAGGCACTAATGAAAAACTGTTTTTT. Translated: CASSLNPTGTNEKLFF.

The chain employs TRBV14 and TRBJ1-6; tentative D call: TRBD1 (6 bases). CDR3 length equals 17 residues. Germline values: CDR1 SGHDN, CDR2 FVKESK. V was shortened by 1 base and J by 2 bases, with 12 bases between the two germline ends. The CDR3 protein is CASSQAHRVPYNSPLHF. CDR3 nucleotides: TGTGCCAGCAGCCAAGCCCACAGGGTTCCCTATAATTCACCCCTCCACTTT. The entire variable domain, with the rest obtained from reference TRBV14 and TRBJ1-6, is as follows: EAGVTQFPSHSVIEKGQTVTLRCDPISGHDNLYWYRRVMGKEIKFLLHFVKESKQDESGMPNNRFLAERTGGTYSTLKVQPAELEDSGVYFCASSQAHRVPYNSPLHFGNGTRLTVT.

The rearrangement uses TRBV6-5 and TRBJ2-4; D gene ambiguous. CDR1 and CDR2 from the germline V gene are MNHEY and SVGAGI. The CDR3 totals 15 residues. V was trimmed by 6 bases and J by 0 bases, leaving 12 bases between them. CDR3 nucleotide sequence: TGTGCCAGCAGCCTTGGTCAGATAGCCAAAAACATTCAGTACTTC. It encodes CASSLGQIAKNIQYF.

Here the CDR3 reads CAWRSPRTGWTSSYNSPLHF. CDR3 bases: TGTGCCTGGAGATCCCCGCGGACAGGGTGGACAAGCTCCTATAATTCACCCCTCCACTTT. V and J are TRBV30 and TRBJ1-6; 8 bases line up with TRBD1. Germline-derived CDR1 and CDR2 are GTSNPN and SVGIG (reference sequence). There are 20 residues in the CDR3. V lost 3 bases and J lost 0; bases outside the gene matches: 16.

The rearrangement joins TRBV5-4 to TRBJ2-3; the match to TRBD2 covers 9 bases. This CDR3 region has 18 residues. Germline V gives CDR1 SGHNT, CDR2 YYREEE (reference sequence). With V trimmed by 4 bases and J by 2 bases, 14 bases remained unmatched. The CDR3 DNA sequence: TGTGCCAGCAGCGGCAAGCCGGGACTAGCCTATCACACAGATACGCAGTATTTT. Amino acids: CASSGKPGLAYHTDTQYF.

This rearrangement joins TRBV19 to TRBJ2-7, with a tentative D call TRBD1 (5 bases). V lost 5 bases, J lost 4 bases, and 12 bases lay in between. CDR1 and CDR2 (germline): LNHDA, SQIVND (reference sequence). This CDR3 spans 13 amino acids. CDR3 loop: CASSRAGMYEQYF. The CDR3 coding sequence is TGTGCCAGTAGTCGAGCAGGGATGTACGAGCAGTACTTC.

The chain carries TRBV27 and TRBJ2-3, with D unresolved. The V gene lost 6 bases and the J gene lost 3 bases, with 16 bases spanning the gap. Germline CDR1 reads MNHEY; CDR2 reads SMNVEV (reference sequence). This CDR3 is built from 15 residues. The CDR3 here is CASSSTVARTDTQYF. The CDR3 DNA is TGTGCCAGCAGCTCTACCGTTGCCCGGACAGATACGCAGTATTTT.

The chain couples TRBV7-9 to TRBJ2-3, with D maybe TRBD1 (6 bases). The CDR3 extends over 16 amino acids. From germline, CDR1 is SEHNR and CDR2 FQNEAQ (reference sequence). The V end lost 2 bases, the J end lost 0 bases, and 12 bases lay between the germline ends. CDR3 coding DNA: TGTGCCAGCAGCTTACATTTAGGACAGAGCACAGATACGCAGTATTTT. Its translation: CASSLHLGQSTDTQYF.

The CDR3 protein is CASSYSNGGASPLHF. In DNA, the CDR3 is TGTGCCAGCAGTTACTCGAACGGGGGGGCTTCACCCCTCCACTTT. The chain combines TRBV6-5 with TRBJ1-6; maybe TRBD1 (6 bases). CDR1 and CDR2 (germline): MNHEY, SVGAGI. The length of the CDR3 is 15 residues. V lost 0 bases and J 9 bases, leaving 12 bases between the germline ends.

The J gene is TRBJ2-5, the V gene TRBV6-2 or TRBV6-3; 7 nucleotides match TRBD2. The germline CDR1 and CDR2 sequences are MNHEY and SVGEGT. The CDR3 loop spans 13 amino acids. V was clipped by 2 bases and J by 7 bases; unmatched bases: 4. The CDR3 sequence: CASSYMGGRTQYF. The CDR3 DNA sequence: TGTGCCAGCAGTTACATGGGGGGGAGGACCCAGTACTTC.

The chain uses TRBV12-3 or TRBV12-4 and TRBJ2-2, with 8 nucleotides matching TRBD1. V shed 6 bases, J shed 10 bases, and the junction held 1 base outside the gene matches. This CDR3 spans 11 amino acids. CDR3 loop: CASRDRVELFF. In DNA, the CDR3 is TGTGCCAGCAGGGACAGGGTGGAGCTGTTTTTT.

This clone was detected a few times. The chain employs TRBV5-1 and TRBJ2-3; possibly TRBD2 for D (6 bases). With 4 bases removed from V and 1 base from J, the gap between germline ends came to 10 bases. The germline V gene has CDR1 SGHRS and CDR2 YFSETQ. The CDR3 has 14 residues. The CDR3 reads CASSPWGGTDTQYF. The CDR3 DNA reads TGCGCCAGCAGCCCCTGGGGGGGCACAGATACGCAGTATTTT.

The chain has TRBV5-5 and TRBJ1-2; D remains unclear. Germline assignment: CDR1 SGHKS and CDR2 YYEKEE (reference sequence). Trimming removed 1 base from V and 0 bases from J, with 7 bases in between. The CDR3 is 14 residues long. CDR3 in DNA: TGTGCCAGCAGCTTGAACGGGGCTAACTATGGCTACACCTTC. The encoded protein is CASSLNGANYGYTF.

The chain uses TRBV7-2 and TRBJ2-3; 10 nucleotides align to TRBD2. The CDR3 length is 16 residues. Germline assignment: CDR1 SGHTA and CDR2 FQGNSA. V lost 2 bases, J lost 4 bases, and 6 bases stayed unmatched. The CDR3 DNA reads as TGTGCCAGCAGCTTATTGGCTAGCGGGGGATCAGATACGCAGTATTTT. It codes for CASSLLASGGSDTQYF.

The chain has TRBV5-1 and TRBJ1-1; 10 positions agree with TRBD1. After removal of 2 bases from V and 2 bases from J, the junction contained 3 bases not matched to a gene. The germline gives CDR1 SGHRS, CDR2 YFSETQ. The CDR3 spans 15 residues. CDR3 nucleotides: TGCGCCAGCAGCTTAACGACAGGGGGCAACACTGAAGCTTTCTTT. This codes for CASSLTTGGNTEAFF.

The chain employs TRBV6-5 and TRBJ2-7; D is uncertain. Germline values: CDR1 MNHEY, CDR2 SVGAGI. The CDR3 length is 12 residues. V gave up 6 bases and J gave up 7 bases, with 13 bases separating them. CDR3 DNA sequence: TGTGCCAGCAGACAGAGCTGGCTGGAGCAGTACTTC. Encoded protein: CASRQSWLEQYF.

The chain links TRBV18 to TRBJ2-1, with TRBD2 identical over 8 bases. This CDR3 has 17 residues. Germline CDR1 KGHSH, CDR2 LQKENI. V was clipped by 0 bases and J by 4 bases; unmatched bases: 8. The CDR3 loop is CASSPPSSGSLYNEQFF. The CDR3 DNA is TGTGCCAGCTCACCACCCTCTAGCGGGTCCTTATACAATGAGCAGTTCTTC.

This clone was observed a handful of times. J is TRBJ1-3 and V is TRBV28; D is possibly TRBD1 (6 bases). V was cut by 3 bases and J by 7 bases, with 19 bases left in between. There are 16 residues in the CDR3. CDR1 MDHEN and CDR2 SYDVKM come from the germline V gene. The CDR3 region has the DNA TGTGCCAGCAGTTTTTCCCCCCGGGGAAGGGGGAACACCATATATTTT. Translation: CASSFSPRGRGNTIYF.

The V gene is TRBV9, the J gene TRBJ2-5; 8 nucleotides line up with TRBD2. Trimming took 2 bases from V and 5 from J; bases not matched to a gene: 8. The CDR3 runs to 15 residues. The germline CDR1 and CDR2 sequences are SGDLS and YYNGEE. The CDR3 region is CASSVIAGGGETQYF. DNA of the CDR3: TGTGCCAGCAGCGTGATTGCGGGAGGCGGCGAGACCCAGTACTTC.